In this sample, the clone carrying this TCR beta chain turned up once. The antigen remains undetermined. The CDR3 contains 11 residues. Trimming pared 6 bases from V and 5 bases from J, leaving 10 bases between. The germline V gene has CDR1 DFQATT and CDR2 SNEGSKA (reference sequence). Sequencing used immunoSEQ multiplex PCR; TCRdb keeps in-frame clones, though not all of them. The data hold 500 to 600 clones, with roughly 80% observed a single time. The record originates from a study of high-grade serous ovarian cancer treatment subgroups. Study-level background: Samples averaged around 14,000 reads and some 7,500 unique TCR beta rearrangements. Study results and limitations: Repertoire analysis covered CDR3 alone, not CDR1 or CDR2.

Tumor samples were obtained before definitive surgery or chemotherapy. This TCR was sampled from a human donor with high-grade serous ovarian cancer. The source material was tumor tissue. J is TRBJ2-5 and V is TRBV20-1, with no clear D. CDR3 in DNA: TGCAGTGCGAGGCACTCCGAGACCCAGTACTTC. This encodes CSARHSETQYF.